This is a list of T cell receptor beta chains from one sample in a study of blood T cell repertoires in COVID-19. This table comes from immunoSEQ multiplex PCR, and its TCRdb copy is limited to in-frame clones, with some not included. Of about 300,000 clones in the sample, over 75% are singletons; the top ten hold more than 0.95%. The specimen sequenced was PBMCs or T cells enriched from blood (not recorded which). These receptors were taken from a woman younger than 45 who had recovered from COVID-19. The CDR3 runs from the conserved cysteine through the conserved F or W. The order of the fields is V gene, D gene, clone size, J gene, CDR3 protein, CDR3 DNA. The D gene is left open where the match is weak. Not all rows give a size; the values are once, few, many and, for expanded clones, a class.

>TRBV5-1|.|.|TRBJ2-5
CASSSGTSETQYF
TGCGCCAGCAGCTCCGGGACATCAGAGACCCAGTACTTC
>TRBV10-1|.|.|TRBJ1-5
CASSESIGHGQPQHF
TGCGCCAGCAGTGAGTCAATCGGACATGGTCAGCCCCAGCATTTT
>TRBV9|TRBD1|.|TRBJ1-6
CASSPQGAMSSPLHF
TGTGCCAGCAGCCCGCAGGGGGCTATGTCTTCACCCCTCCACTTT
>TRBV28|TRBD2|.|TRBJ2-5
CASLAGVRETQYF
TGTGCCAGCCTAGCGGGAGTAAGGGAGACCCAGTACTTC
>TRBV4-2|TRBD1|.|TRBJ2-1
CASSHYLGGQGAWNEQFF
TGTGCCAGCAGCCATTACCTCGGCGGACAGGGGGCTTGGAATGAGCAGTTCTTC
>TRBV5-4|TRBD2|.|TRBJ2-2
CASSLDAGVKIVGELFF
TGTGCCAGCAGCTTAGACGCGGGAGTTAAGATTGTCGGGGAGCTGTTTTTT
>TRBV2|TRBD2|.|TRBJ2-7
CASTSWGSSGTSYEQYF
TGTGCCAGCACTAGCTGGGGGTCTAGCGGGACTTCCTACGAGCAGTACTTC
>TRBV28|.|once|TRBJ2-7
CASSLADYEQYF
TGTGCCAGCAGTTTGGCGGACTACGAGCAGTACTTC
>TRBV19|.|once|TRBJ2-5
CASSIAFGETQYF
TGTGCCAGTAGTATCGCGTTCGGAGAGACCCAGTACTTC
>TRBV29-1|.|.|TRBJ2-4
CSVDFGDIQYF
TGCAGCGTTGACTTCGGGGACATTCAGTACTTC
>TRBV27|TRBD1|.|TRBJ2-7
CASRPGQVPYEQYF
TGTGCCAGCAGACCGGGACAGGTACCCTACGAGCAGTACTTC
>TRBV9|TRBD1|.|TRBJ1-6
CASSATGTGPSPLHF
TGTGCCAGCAGCGCGACCGGGACAGGGCCTTCACCCCTCCACTTT
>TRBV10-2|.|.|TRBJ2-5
CASSEFGMQETQYF
TGCGCCAGCAGTGAGTTCGGGATGCAAGAGACCCAGTACTTC
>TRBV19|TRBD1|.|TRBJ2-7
CASRTGQARGEQYF
TGTGCCAGTAGGACGGGACAGGCGCGGGGAGAGCAGTACTTC
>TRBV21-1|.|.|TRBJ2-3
CASSKDGDRVEGTDTQYF
TGTGCCAGCAGCAAAGATGGGGACAGGGTCGAAGGCACAGATACGCAGTATTTT
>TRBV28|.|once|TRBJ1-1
CASSLGRNTEAFF
TGTGCCAGCAGTTTAGGGAGAAACACTGAAGCTTTCTTT
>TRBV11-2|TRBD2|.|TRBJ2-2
CASSPLAGKAGAGELFF
TGTGCCAGCAGCCCTCTAGCGGGAAAAGCCGGGGCCGGGGAGCTGTTTTTT
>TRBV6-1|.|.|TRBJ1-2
CASSESLGLTVYGYTF
TGTGCCAGCAGTGAGTCTTTAGGACTCACCGTCTATGGCTACACCTTC
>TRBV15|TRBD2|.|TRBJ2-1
CATSRDRGLAYEFF
TGTGCCACCAGCAGAGATAGGGGACTAGCTTACGAGTTCTTC
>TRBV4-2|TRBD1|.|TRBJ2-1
CASSLPSAPGQGDNEQFF
TGTGCCAGCAGCCTCCCCTCAGCCCCGGGACAGGGGGACAATGAGCAGTTCTTC
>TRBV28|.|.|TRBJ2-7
CASSLPQASIEQYF
TGTGCCAGCAGTTTACCCCAGGCCAGCATCGAGCAGTACTTC
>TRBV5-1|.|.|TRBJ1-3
CASSLDISGNTIYF
TGCGCCAGCAGCTTGGACATCTCTGGAAACACCATATATTTT
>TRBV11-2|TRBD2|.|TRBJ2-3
CASSWGLAGGPTDTQYF
TGTGCCAGCAGCTGGGGACTAGCGGGGGGTCCCACAGATACGCAGTATTTT
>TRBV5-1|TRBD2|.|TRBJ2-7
CASSLEGLAGGSYEQYF
TGCGCCAGCAGCTTGGAAGGACTAGCGGGAGGCTCCTACGAGCAGTACTTC
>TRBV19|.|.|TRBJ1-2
CASRLQGADGYTF
TGTGCCAGTCGATTACAGGGAGCAGATGGCTACACCTTC
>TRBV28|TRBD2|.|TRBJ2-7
CASKLAGGPSGEQYF
TGTGCCAGCAAACTAGCGGGAGGGCCCTCAGGAGAGCAGTACTTC
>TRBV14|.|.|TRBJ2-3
CASSQDMDKPDTQYF
TGTGCCAGCAGCCAAGATATGGACAAACCAGATACGCAGTATTTT
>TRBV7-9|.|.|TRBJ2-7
CASSFDSGKQYF
TGTGCCAGCAGCTTCGATTCGGGGAAGCAGTACTTC
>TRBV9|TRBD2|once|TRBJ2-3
CASSAGTSGTANTDTQYF
TGTGCCAGCAGCGCCGGGACTAGCGGCACCGCCAACACAGATACGCAGTATTTT
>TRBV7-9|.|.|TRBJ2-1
CASSLARVPSNEQFF
TGTGCCAGCAGCTTAGCGCGAGTGCCGAGTAATGAGCAGTTCTTC
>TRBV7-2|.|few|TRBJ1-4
CASSDSPATTNEKLFF
TGTGCCAGCAGCGACAGTCCGGCTACAACTAATGAAAAACTGTTTTTT
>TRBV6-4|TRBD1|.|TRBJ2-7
CASSSGTGNNFPYEQYF
TGTGCCAGCAGTTCCGGGACAGGGAACAATTTCCCCTACGAGCAGTACTTC
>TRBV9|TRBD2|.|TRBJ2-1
CASSVEDSGRANEQFF
TGTGCCAGCAGCGTAGAGGATAGCGGGAGGGCCAATGAGCAGTTCTTC
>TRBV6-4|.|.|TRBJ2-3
CASRAGLSTDTQYF
TGTGCCAGCAGGGCGGGTCTTAGCACAGATACGCAGTATTTT
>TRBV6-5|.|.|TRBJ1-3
CASRDGGSGNTIYF
TGTGCCAGCAGAGATGGGGGGTCTGGAAACACCATATATTTT
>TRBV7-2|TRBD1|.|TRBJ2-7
CASNPRQGASYEQYF
TGTGCCAGCAACCCCAGACAGGGGGCCTCCTACGAGCAGTACTTC
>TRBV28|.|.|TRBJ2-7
CASSLSGGFYEQYF
TGTGCCAGCAGTTTGAGCGGAGGGTTTTACGAGCAGTACTTC
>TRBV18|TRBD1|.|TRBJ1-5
CASSLGTGEAQPQHF
TGTGCCAGCTCACTCGGGACAGGGGAGGCGCAGCCCCAGCATTTT
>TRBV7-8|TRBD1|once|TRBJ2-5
CASSTTTGVETQYF
TGTGCCAGCAGCACAACGACAGGGGTCGAGACCCAGTACTTC
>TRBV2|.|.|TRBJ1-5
CASSEREWGNQPQHF
TGTGCCAGCAGTGAACGGGAATGGGGCAATCAGCCCCAGCATTTT
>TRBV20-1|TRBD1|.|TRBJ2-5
CSASIRGRWIQETQYF
TGCAGTGCTAGTATCAGGGGGCGGTGGATACAAGAGACCCAGTACTTC
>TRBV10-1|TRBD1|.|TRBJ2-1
CASSESGTGDNHEQFF
TGCGCCAGCAGTGAGTCGGGGACAGGGGATAATCATGAGCAGTTCTTC
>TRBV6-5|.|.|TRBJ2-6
CASLSTGAGANVLTF
TGTGCCAGTTTATCGACAGGCGCTGGGGCCAACGTCCTGACTTTC
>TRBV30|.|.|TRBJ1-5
CAWSKDRYQPQHF
TGTGCCTGGAGTAAAGACAGATATCAGCCCCAGCATTTT
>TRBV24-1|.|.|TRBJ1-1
CATSDTHTEAFF
TGTGCCACCTCGGACACCCACACTGAAGCTTTCTTT
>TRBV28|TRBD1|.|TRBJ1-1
CASSQGQGFLNTEAFF
TGTGCCAGCAGCCAGGGACAGGGGTTTTTGAACACTGAAGCTTTCTTT
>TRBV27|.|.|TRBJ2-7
CASRQGARGSYEQYF
TGTGCCAGCAGGCAAGGAGCTCGGGGCTCCTACGAGCAGTACTTC
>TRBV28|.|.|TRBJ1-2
CASSSGAQGTDYGYTF
TGTGCCAGCAGTTCAGGAGCTCAGGGGACCGACTATGGCTACACCTTC